Sequencing of this T cell receptor beta chain was carried out in a study of T cells in Graves' hyperthyroidism and ophthalmopathy. The source material, RNA transcripts, was used to amplify TCR beta CDR3 regions. First-round RT-PCR targeting the TCR CDR3 was performed with the HTBI primer set. TCRdb fed the multiplex PCR reads into MiXCR, producing one record per CDR3 protein. The top ten clones hold 45% to 50% of a sample with some 490,000 distinct CDR3 sequences, 20% to 25% of them seen once. This clonotype was counted many times. Each person with ophthalmopathy scored at least 3 on the Clinical Activity Score, reached NOSPECS grade 4 or higher, and had been ill under 3 months. Sequences were obtained from blood. This clonotype originated in an older woman with Graves' ophthalmopathy.

CDR3 protein: CASSFSGSPYEQYF. As DNA, the CDR3 is TGCGCCAGCAGCTTTAGCGGGAGTCCCTACGAGCAGTACTTC. V gene TRBV10-1 combines with J gene TRBJ2-7; the match to TRBD2 covers 9 bases. The length of the CDR3 is 14 residues. The germline CDR1 and CDR2 sequences are WNHNN and SYGVQD (reference sequence). J lost 2 bases, V lost 6 bases, and 5 bases had no gene match.